The sequence of this T cell receptor beta chain was determined in a study of Tregs in tolerant kidney transplant recipients. Study results and limitations: Nucleotide sequences could not be compared across some patients' samples due to primer changes.

About this clone itself: Its target is unknown.

Mixed chimerism was transient after nonmyeloablative marrow transplants from related graft donors. CD4+CD25+CD127- Tregs, CD4+CD25- non-Tregs, CD4 and CD8 cells were sorted. Data came from immunoSEQ multiplex PCR; TCRdb stores just in-frame clones and leaves some out. Of 50,000 to 55,000 clones listed, around 90% are singletons. Germline V gene data show CDR1 as SGDLS and CDR2 as YYNGEE. Trimming removed 6 bases at V and 5 bases at J, with 18 bases between. This CDR3 is built from 15 residues. The chain has TRBV9 and TRBJ2-1; the D gene is possibly TRBD2 (7 bases). The input for sequencing was CD8+ T cells from blood (PBMCs), taken 24 months after the transplant. This TCR derives from a human patient who received a combined kidney and bone marrow transplant. The graft donor may account for some of the T cells. The CDR3 region is CASTLGGAKNNEQFF. CDR3 nucleotide sequence: TGTGCCAGCACCCTGGGGGGGGCAAAAAACAATGAGCAGTTCTTC.